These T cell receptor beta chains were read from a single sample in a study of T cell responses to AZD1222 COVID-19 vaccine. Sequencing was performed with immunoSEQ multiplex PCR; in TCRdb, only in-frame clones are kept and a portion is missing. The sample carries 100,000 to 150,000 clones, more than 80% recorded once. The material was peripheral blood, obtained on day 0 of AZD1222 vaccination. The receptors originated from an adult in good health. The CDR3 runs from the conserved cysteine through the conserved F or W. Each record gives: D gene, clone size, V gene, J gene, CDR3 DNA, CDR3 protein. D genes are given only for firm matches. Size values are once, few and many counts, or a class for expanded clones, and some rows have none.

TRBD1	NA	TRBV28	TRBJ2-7	TGTGCCAGCAGCTCGCCCGGGACAGGGGTCGAGCAGTACTTC	CASSSPGTGVEQYF
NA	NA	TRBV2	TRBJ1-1	TGTGCCAGCCGCCGGTCCAGTCAGACTGAAGCTTTCTTT	CASRRSSQTEAFF
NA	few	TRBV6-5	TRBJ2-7	TGTGCCAGCAGTTCGACATATAGACCCTACGAGCAGTACTTC	CASSSTYRPYEQYF
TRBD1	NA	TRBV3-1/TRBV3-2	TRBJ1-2	TGTGCCAGCAGCCAAGCGGACAGGGGGCACGGCTATGGCTACACCTTC	CASSQADRGHGYGYTF
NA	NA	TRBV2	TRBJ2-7	TGTGCCAGCACGTCGGGGAACTTCTACGAGCAGTACTTC	CASTSGNFYEQYF
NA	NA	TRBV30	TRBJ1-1	TGTGCCTGGGGCGAGGTCGAAGCTTTCTTT	CAWGEVEAFF
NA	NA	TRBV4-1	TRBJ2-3	TGCGCCAGCAGCCAAGACTCGACAGTCATGGGCACAGATACGCAGTATTTT	CASSQDSTVMGTDTQYF
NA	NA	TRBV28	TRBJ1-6	TGTGCCAGCAGCGGCAGCTCCTATAATTCACCCCTCCACTTT	CASSGSSYNSPLHF
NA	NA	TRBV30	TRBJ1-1	TGTGCCGGAAAAGGCCCGCTGAACACTGAAGCTTTCTTT	CAGKGPLNTEAFF
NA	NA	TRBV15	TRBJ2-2	TGTGCCACCAGCAGCCCATCCACTACTATAAGGACCGCCTGGAACACCGGGGAGCTGTTTTTT	CATSSPSTTIRTAWNTGELFF
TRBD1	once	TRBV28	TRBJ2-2	TGTGCCAGCAGTTTAGTTGGACAGGTCGGTCCGGGGGAGCTGTTTTTT	CASSLVGQVGPGELFF
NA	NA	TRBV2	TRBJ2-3	TGTGCCAGCAGTGCAGTAGGCTCAGATACGCAGTATTTT	CASSAVGSDTQYF
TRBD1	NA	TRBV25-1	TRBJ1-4	TGTGCCAGCAGTGAAATTGGGGGCAGAGGGGGCCGGGAAAAACTGTTTTTT	CASSEIGGRGGREKLFF
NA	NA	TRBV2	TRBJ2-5	TGTGCCAGCAGTAAACAGGAGAGGGAGACCCAGTACTTC	CASSKQERETQYF
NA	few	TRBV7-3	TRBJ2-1	TGTGCCAGCAGCCCGGACTACAGGGGAGGGGAGCAGTTCTTC	CASSPDYRGGEQFF
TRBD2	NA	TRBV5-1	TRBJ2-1	TGCGCCAGCACTTTTACTAGCGGGAGCATTGGCGGCAATGAGCAGTTCTTC	CASTFTSGSIGGNEQFF
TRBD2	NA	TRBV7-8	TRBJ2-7	TGTGCCAGCAGCTTAAGATCGGGACTAGCGGCGACATCCTACGAGCAGTACTTC	CASSLRSGLAATSYEQYF
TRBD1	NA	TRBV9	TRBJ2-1	TGTGCCAGCAGCTCAGGACAGGGGAGCTCCTACAATGAGCAGTTCTTC	CASSSGQGSSYNEQFF
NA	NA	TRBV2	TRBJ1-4	TGTGCCAGCAGTGACTTCTCGGACGGTGGAAAACTGTTTTTT	CASSDFSDGGKLFF
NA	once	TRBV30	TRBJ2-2	TGTGCCTGGAAACCGATCCGGGAGCTGTTTTTT	CAWKPIRELFF
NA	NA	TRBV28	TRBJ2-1	TGTGCCAGCAGTTTAGTCCCGGGCAATGAGCAGTTCTTC	CASSLVPGNEQFF
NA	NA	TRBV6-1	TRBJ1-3	TGTGCCAGCAGTGAACCGGGGATTGGAAACACCATATATTTT	CASSEPGIGNTIYF
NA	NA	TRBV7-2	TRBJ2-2	TGTGCCAGCACCCGGCAGGCGGCAGGAACCGGGGAGCTGTTTTTT	CASTRQAAGTGELFF
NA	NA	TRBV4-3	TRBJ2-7	TGCGCCAGCAGCCAAGAACAAATCTCCTACGAGCAGTACTTC	CASSQEQISYEQYF
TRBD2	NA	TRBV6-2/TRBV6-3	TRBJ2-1	TGTGCCAGCAGTTCCCAAGGCGTACTAGCGGGGGCCTACAATGAGCAGTTCTTC	CASSSQGVLAGAYNEQFF
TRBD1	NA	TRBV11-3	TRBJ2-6	TGTGCCAGCAGCCCCTCAGGGGGCGGCTCTGGGGCCAACGTCCTGACTTTC	CASSPSGGGSGANVLTF